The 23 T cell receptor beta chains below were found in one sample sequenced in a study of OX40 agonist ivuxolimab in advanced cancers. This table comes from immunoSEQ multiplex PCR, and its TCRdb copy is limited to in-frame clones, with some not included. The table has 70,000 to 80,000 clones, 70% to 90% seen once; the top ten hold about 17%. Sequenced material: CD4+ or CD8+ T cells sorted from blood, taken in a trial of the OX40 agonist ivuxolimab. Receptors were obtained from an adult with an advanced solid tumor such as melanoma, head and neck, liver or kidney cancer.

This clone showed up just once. The CDR3 coding sequence is TGTGCCAGCATCCGGGACACCGACTACCAAGAGACCCAGTACTTC. It yields the protein CASIRDTDYQETQYF. The chain joins TRBV11-2 to TRBJ2-5, with D possibly TRBD1 on 6 matching bases. The V gene lost 7 bases and the J gene lost 0 bases, with 15 bases spanning the gap. CDR1 SGHAT and CDR2 FQNNGV come from the germline V gene. The CDR3 is made up of 15 amino acids.

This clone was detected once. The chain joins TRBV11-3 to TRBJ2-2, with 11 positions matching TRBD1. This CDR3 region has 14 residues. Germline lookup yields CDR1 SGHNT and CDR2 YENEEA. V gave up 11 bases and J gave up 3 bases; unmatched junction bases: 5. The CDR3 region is CASGQGVDTGELFF. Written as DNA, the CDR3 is TGTGCCTCGGGACAGGGGGTCGACACCGGGGAGCTGTTTTTT.

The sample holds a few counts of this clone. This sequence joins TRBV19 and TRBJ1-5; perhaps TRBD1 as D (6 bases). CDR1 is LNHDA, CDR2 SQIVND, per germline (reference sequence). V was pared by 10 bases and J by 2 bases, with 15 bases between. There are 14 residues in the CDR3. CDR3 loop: CATRRGWGNQPQHF. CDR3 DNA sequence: TGTGCCACAAGGAGGGGGTGGGGCAATCAGCCCCAGCATTTT.

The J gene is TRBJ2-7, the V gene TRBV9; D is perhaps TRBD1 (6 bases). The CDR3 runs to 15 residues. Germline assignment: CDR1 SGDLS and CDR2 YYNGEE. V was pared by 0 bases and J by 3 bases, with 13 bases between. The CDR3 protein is CASSVVRTDLYEQYF. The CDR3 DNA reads TGTGCCAGCAGCGTAGTGAGGACAGATCTCTACGAGCAGTACTTC.

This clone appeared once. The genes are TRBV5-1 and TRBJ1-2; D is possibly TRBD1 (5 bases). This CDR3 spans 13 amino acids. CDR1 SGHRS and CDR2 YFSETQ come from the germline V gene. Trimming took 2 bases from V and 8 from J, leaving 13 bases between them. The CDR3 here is CASSFAQVQGYTF. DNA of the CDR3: TGCGCCAGCAGCTTCGCACAGGTCCAGGGCTACACCTTC.

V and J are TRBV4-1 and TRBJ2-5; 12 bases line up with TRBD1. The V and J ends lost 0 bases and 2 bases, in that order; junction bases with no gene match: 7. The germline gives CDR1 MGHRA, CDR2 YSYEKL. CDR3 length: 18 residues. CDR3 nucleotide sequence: TGCGCCAGCAGCCAAGATCGACGGGACAGGGGGCGGCAAGAGACCCAGTACTTC. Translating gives CASSQDRRDRGRQETQYF.

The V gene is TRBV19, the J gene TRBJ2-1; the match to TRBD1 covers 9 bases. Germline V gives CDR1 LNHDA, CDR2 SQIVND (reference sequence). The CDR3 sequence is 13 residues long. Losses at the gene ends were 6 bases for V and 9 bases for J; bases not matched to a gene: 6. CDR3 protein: CASSHGTGIEQFF. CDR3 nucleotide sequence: TGTGCCAGTAGCCATGGGACAGGGATTGAGCAGTTCTTC.

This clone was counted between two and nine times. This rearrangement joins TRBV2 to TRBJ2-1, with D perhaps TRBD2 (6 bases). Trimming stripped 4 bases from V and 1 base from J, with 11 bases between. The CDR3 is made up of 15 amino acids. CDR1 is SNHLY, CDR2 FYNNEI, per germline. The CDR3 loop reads CASSATRESYNEQFF. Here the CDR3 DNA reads TGTGCCAGCAGTGCGACTCGGGAGTCCTACAATGAGCAGTTCTTC.

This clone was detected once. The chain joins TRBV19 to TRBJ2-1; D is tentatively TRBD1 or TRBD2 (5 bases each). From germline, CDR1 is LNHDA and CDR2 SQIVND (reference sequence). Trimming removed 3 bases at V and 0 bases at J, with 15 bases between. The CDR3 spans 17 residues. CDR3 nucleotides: TGTGCCAGTAGTATCAGGGTAGCGTCAAGCTCCTACAATGAGCAGTTCTTC. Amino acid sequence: CASSIRVASSSYNEQFF.

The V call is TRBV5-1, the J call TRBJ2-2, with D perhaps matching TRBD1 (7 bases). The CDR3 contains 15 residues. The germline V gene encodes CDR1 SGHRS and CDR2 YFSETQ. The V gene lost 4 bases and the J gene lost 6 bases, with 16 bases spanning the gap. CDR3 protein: CASSPRGRSAGELFF. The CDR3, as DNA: TGCGCCAGCAGCCCCAGGGGGAGGTCCGCCGGGGAGCTGTTTTTT.

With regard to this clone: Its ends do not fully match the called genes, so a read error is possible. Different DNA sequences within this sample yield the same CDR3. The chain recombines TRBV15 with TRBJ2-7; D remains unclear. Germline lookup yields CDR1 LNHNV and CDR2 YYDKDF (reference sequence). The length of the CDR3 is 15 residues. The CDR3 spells CATSRDRYSHGEQYF. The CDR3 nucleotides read TGCGCCACCAGCAGAGATCGTTACAGCCACGGGGAGCAGTACTTC.

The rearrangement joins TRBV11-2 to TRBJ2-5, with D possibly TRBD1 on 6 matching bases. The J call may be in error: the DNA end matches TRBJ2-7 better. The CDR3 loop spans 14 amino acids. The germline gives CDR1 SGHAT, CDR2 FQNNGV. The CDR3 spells CASSLGAGVHEQYF. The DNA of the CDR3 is TGTGCCAGCAGCTTAGGGGCAGGGGTCCACGAGCAGTACTTC.

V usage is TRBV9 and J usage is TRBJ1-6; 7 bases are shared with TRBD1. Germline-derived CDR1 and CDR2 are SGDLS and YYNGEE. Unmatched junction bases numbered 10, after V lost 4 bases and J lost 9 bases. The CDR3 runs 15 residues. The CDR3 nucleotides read TGTGCCAGCAGCCCTGAGACAGGGAGGAGTTCACCCCTCCACTTT. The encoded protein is CASSPETGRSSPLHF.

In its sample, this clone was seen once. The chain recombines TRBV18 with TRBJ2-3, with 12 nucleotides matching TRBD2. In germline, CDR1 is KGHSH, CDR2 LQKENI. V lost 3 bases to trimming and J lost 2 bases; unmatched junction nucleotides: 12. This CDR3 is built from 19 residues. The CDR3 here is CASSPKAAGLAGDTDTQYF. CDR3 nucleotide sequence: TGTGCCAGCTCACCGAAGGCCGCGGGACTAGCGGGCGACACAGATACGCAGTATTTT.

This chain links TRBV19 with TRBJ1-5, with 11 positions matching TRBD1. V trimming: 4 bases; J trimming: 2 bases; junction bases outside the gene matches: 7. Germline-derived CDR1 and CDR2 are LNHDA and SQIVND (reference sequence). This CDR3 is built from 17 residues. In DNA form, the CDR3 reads TGTGCCAGTAGTACCGGGACAGGGGGAAGAGGCAATCAGCCCCAGCATTTT. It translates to CASSTGTGGRGNQPQHF. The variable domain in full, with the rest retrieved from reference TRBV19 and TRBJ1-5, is DGGITQSPKYLFRKEGQNVTLSCEQNLNHDAMYWYRQDPGQGLRLIYYSQIVNDFQKGDIAEGYSVSREKKESFPLTVTSAQKNPTAFYLCASSTGTGGRGNQPQHFGDGTRLSIL.

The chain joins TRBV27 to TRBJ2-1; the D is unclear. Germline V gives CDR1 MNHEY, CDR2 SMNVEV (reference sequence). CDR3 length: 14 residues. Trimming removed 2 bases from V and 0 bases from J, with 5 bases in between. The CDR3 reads CASSLLSSYNEQFF. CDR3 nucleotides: TGTGCCAGCAGTTTACTAAGCTCCTACAATGAGCAGTTCTTC.

CDR3: CASSDVKQGWAQTNEKLFF. In nucleotides, the CDR3 is TGTGCCAGCAGTGATGTGAAACAGGGCTGGGCACAAACTAATGAAAAACTGTTTTTT. V and J are TRBV6-1 and TRBJ1-4; maybe TRBD1 (6 bases). With 3 bases removed from V and 1 base from J, the gap between germline ends came to 21 bases. The germline V gene encodes CDR1 MNHNS and CDR2 SASEGT. The CDR3 is made up of 19 amino acids.

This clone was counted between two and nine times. CDR3 residues: CASSPTRQAGQPQHF. The CDR3 bases are TGTGCCAGCTCACCAACAAGACAGGCAGGGCAGCCCCAGCATTTT. This chain links TRBV18 with TRBJ1-5; D possibly corresponds to TRBD1 (6 bases). V dropped 2 bases and J dropped 7 bases, with 15 bases sitting between them. The CDR3 has 15 residues. Per the germline V gene, CDR1 is KGHSH and CDR2 is LQKENI. The full variable domain, rest sourced from reference TRBV18 and TRBJ1-5, is NAGVMQNPRHLVRRRGQEARLRCSPMKGHSHVYWYRQLPEEGLKFMVYLQKENIIDESGMPKERFSAEFPKEGPSILRIQQVVRGDSAAYFCASSPTRQAGQPQHFGDGTRLSIL.

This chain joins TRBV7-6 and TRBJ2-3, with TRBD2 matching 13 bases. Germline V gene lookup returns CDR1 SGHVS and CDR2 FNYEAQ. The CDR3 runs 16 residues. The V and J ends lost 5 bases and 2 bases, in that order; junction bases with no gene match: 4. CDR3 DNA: TGTGCCAGCAGCAAGGGACTAGCGGGGAACACAGATACGCAGTATTTT. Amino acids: CASSKGLAGNTDTQYF.

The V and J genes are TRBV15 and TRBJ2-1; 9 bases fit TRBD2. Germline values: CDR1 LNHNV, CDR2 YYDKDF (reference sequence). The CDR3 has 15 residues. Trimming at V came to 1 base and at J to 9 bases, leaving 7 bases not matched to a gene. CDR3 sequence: CATSRAGGRVGEQFF. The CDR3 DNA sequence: TGTGCCACCAGCAGAGCGGGCGGGAGGGTTGGTGAGCAGTTCTTC.

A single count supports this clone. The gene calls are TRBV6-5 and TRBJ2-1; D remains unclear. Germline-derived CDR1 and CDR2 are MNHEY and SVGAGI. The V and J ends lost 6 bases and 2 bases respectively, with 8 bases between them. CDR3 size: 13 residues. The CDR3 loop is CASSLHTYNEQFF. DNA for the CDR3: TGTGCCAGCAGCTTACATACCTACAATGAGCAGTTCTTC.

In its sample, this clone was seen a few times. The DNA for the CDR3 is TGTGCCAGCAGCGTAGTGGGCTCCTACAATGAGCAGTTCTTC. Encoded protein: CASSVVGSYNEQFF. The gene calls are TRBV9 and TRBJ2-1; D not certain. Trimming took off 0 bases at V and 0 bases at J, with 4 bases between the two ends. Germline V gives CDR1 SGDLS, CDR2 YYNGEE. There are 14 residues in the CDR3.

CDR3 in DNA: TGTGCCAGCAGTGATACGGGACTAGCGCCTTCCCGGGTACGTGGGTACTTC. This encodes CASSDTGLAPSRVRGYF. The chain couples TRBV6-1 to TRBJ2-7; 10 bases are a match to TRBD2. The CDR3 spans 17 residues. V trimming: 3 bases; J trimming: 12 bases; junction bases outside the gene matches: 20. Germline CDR1 is MNHNS and CDR2 is SASEGT.